A selection of T cell receptor beta chains follows, all from one sample in a study of T cell responses to AZD1222 COVID-19 vaccine. Only in-frame clones appear in the TCRdb table, and some are missing; sequencing was by immunoSEQ multiplex PCR. This sample yields about 140,000 clones, of which around 90% are seen a single time; less than 5% belongs to the top ten. The input for sequencing was peripheral blood, taken 28 days after the second AZD1222 dose. The receptors stem from an adult who received the AZD1222 COVID-19 vaccine. Each CDR3 is given with its conserved first and last residue. D genes are given only for firm matches. Size is omitted from some rows. Given values are once, few, many or a class for expanded clones.

>-|TRBJ2-1|-|TRBV5-6
CASSLVRVFYNEQFF
TGTGCCAGCAGCTTGGTGAGGGTCTTCTACAATGAGCAGTTCTTC
>-|TRBJ2-3|-|TRBV24-1
CATGDRGTDTQYF
TGTGCCACCGGAGATAGGGGCACAGATACGCAGTATTTT
>-|TRBJ1-6|-|TRBV18
CASSPVSSALGDSPLHF
TGTGCCAGCTCACCGGTTTCGAGTGCCCTAGGGGATTCACCCCTCCACTTT
>-|TRBJ1-6|-|TRBV3-1/TRBV3-2
CASSQQDWINSPLHF
TGTGCCAGCAGCCAACAGGACTGGATTAATTCACCCCTCCACTTT
>-|TRBJ1-4|-|TRBV11-2
CASRYQGGNEKLFF
TGTGCCAGCAGGTACCAGGGAGGTAATGAAAAACTGTTTTTT
>TRBD1|TRBJ2-5|-|TRBV24-1
CATSELQGVRETQYF
TGTGCCACCAGTGAGCTGCAGGGGGTAAGAGAGACCCAGTACTTC
>-|TRBJ2-3|once|TRBV5-1
CASSLAPPQGVTDTQYF
TGCGCCAGCAGCTTGGCCCCCCCCCAGGGAGTAACAGATACGCAGTATTTT
>TRBD1|TRBJ2-2|-|TRBV5-3
CARSCRQGAILGELFF
TGTGCCAGAAGCTGTAGACAGGGGGCGATTCTCGGGGAGCTGTTTTTT
>TRBD1|TRBJ1-5|-|TRBV5-1
CASSTGDSNQPQHF
TGCGCCAGCAGCACAGGGGACAGCAATCAGCCCCAGCATTTT
>-|TRBJ2-5|-|TRBV18
CASSQAVGRGETQYF
TGTGCCAGCTCACAAGCGGTCGGCCGCGGGGAGACCCAGTACTTC
>-|TRBJ1-4|-|TRBV3-1/TRBV3-2
CASSLGHKGEKLFF
TGTGCCAGCAGCCTGGGACATAAGGGCGAAAAACTGTTTTTT
>-|TRBJ2-5|-|TRBV7-3
CASSFPPYETQYF
TGTGCCAGCAGCTTTCCCCCATACGAGACCCAGTACTTC
>-|TRBJ2-1|-|TRBV28
CASSLGGAGNYNEQFF
TGTGCCAGCAGTCTCGGAGGGGCGGGTAATTACAATGAGCAGTTCTTC
>-|TRBJ1-2|-|TRBV5-4
CASSLGLGGYTF
TGTGCCAGCAGCTTAGGTCTTGGGGGCTACACCTTC
>-|TRBJ1-2|-|TRBV9
CASTPTGLNYGYTF
TGTGCCAGCACCCCGACAGGACTTAACTATGGCTACACCTTC
>TRBD1|TRBJ2-7|once|TRBV4-2
CASSQVTGTGVSEQYF
TGTGCCAGCAGCCAAGTAACAGGGACAGGGGTAAGCGAGCAGTACTTC
>TRBD2|TRBJ2-1|-|TRBV7-8
CASSLLAADNEQFF
TGTGCCAGCAGCCTACTAGCGGCAGACAATGAGCAGTTCTTC
>-|TRBJ2-5|-|TRBV11-2
CASSGKGGGAFWETQYF
TGTGCCAGCAGTGGAAAGGGGGGGGGCGCTTTTTGGGAGACCCAGTACTTC
>-|TRBJ1-6|-|TRBV7-2
CASSSGLNSYNSPLHF
TGTGCCAGCAGCTCCGGGTTGAACTCCTATAATTCACCCCTCCACTTT
>-|TRBJ2-3|-|TRBV5-1
CASSLLGGTDTQYF
TGCGCCAGCAGCTTGCTAGGGGGCACAGATACGCAGTATTTT
>TRBD1|TRBJ1-1|-|TRBV5-6
CASSLATGVMAFF
TGTGCCAGCAGCTTGGCCACAGGGGTTATGGCTTTCTTT
>TRBD1|TRBJ1-2|once|TRBV11-2
CASSLEAGGYGYTF
TGTGCCAGCAGCTTAGAAGCAGGGGGCTATGGCTACACCTTC
>-|TRBJ1-1|-|TRBV14
CASSQDSWYTEAFF
TGTGCCAGCAGCCAAGATTCTTGGTACACTGAAGCTTTCTTT
>-|TRBJ2-3|-|TRBV14
CASSQDALTDTQYF
TGTGCCAGCAGCCAAGATGCTCTCACAGATACGCAGTATTTT
>TRBD1|TRBJ2-3|-|TRBV4-3
CASSRTGVTDTQYF
TGCGCCAGCAGCCGAACAGGGGTGACAGATACGCAGTATTTT
>-|TRBJ1-5|-|TRBV7-8
CASSGEGISNQPQHF
TGTGCCAGCAGCGGAGAGGGGATTAGCAATCAGCCCCAGCATTTT
>-|TRBJ2-3|-|TRBV14
CASSQDWSRRSTDTQYF
TGTGCCAGCAGCCAAGACTGGTCCAGGAGAAGCACAGATACGCAGTATTTT
>-|TRBJ2-1|-|TRBV19
CASSILPGRVGDNEQFF
TGTGCCAGTAGTATACTCCCCGGCAGGGTCGGCGACAATGAGCAGTTCTTC
>-|TRBJ1-5|-|TRBV27
CASTNLGLGQPQHF
TGTGCCAGCACCAACCTAGGCCTAGGTCAGCCCCAGCATTTT
>-|TRBJ2-2|-|TRBV27
CASRILGLASTGELFF
TGTGCCAGCAGGATATTGGGACTGGCGAGCACCGGGGAGCTGTTTTTT
>-|TRBJ1-1|-|TRBV7-2
CASSLEWGDTEAFF
TGTGCCAGCAGCTTAGAATGGGGTGACACTGAAGCTTTCTTT
>-|TRBJ1-5|-|TRBV5-6
CASSLTGGQPQHF
TGTGCCAGCAGCTTGACAGGCGGACAGCCCCAGCATTTT
>-|TRBJ1-1|-|TRBV7-9
CASSNLGRSEAFF
TGTGCCAGCAGCAACCTGGGACGAAGTGAAGCTTTCTTT